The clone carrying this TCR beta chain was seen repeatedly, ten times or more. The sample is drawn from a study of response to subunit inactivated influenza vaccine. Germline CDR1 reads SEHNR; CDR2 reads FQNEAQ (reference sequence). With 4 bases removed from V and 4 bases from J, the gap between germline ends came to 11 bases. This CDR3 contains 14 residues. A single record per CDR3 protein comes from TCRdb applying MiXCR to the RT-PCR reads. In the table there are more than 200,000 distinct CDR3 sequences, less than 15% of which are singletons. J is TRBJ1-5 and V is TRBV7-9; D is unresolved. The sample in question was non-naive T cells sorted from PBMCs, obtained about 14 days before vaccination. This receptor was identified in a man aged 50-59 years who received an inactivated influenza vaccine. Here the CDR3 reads CASSSRDGNQPQHF. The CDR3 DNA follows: TGTGCCAGCAGCTCCCGAGACGGAAATCAGCCCCAGCATTTT.